This T cell receptor (beta chain) was sequenced during a study of shared clonotypes between healthy human individuals. This table comes from immunoSEQ multiplex PCR, and its TCRdb copy is limited to in-frame clones, with some not included. The sample lists a few million clones, over 90% occurring once. Whole-study results and caveats: Non-shared clonotypes had lower generation probabilities than clonotypes shared by all four sorted-subset donors. In having few donors, the study represented limited genetic and exposure-history diversity.

This CDR3 contains 14 residues. With 5 bases removed from V and 4 bases from J, the gap between germline ends came to 13 bases. The germline gives CDR1 ENHRY, CDR2 SYGVKD. About this clone itself: The antigen remains undetermined.

Material: naive CD4+ T cells from PBMCs. The subset denotes: CD45RA+ positively selected. This receptor was taken from a man in his late teens or twenties in good health. Some clones in this sample may be carry-over from other donors' samples. This chain joins TRBV10-3 and TRBJ2-3; D may be TRBD2 (5 bases). Written as DNA, the CDR3 is TGTGCCATCAGTATTGGACTGGGAGCAGATACGCAGTATTTT. Residues: CAISIGLGADTQYF.